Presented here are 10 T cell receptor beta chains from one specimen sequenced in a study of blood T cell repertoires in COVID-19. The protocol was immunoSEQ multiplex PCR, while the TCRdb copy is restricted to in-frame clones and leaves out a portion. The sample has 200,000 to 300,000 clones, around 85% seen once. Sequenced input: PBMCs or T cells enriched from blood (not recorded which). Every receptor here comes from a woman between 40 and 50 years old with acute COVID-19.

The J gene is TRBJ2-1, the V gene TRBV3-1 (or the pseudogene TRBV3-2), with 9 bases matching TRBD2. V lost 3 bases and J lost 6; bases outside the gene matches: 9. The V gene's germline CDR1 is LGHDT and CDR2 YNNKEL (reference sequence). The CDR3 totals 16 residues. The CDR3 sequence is CASSQEAGGGINEQFF. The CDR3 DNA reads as TGTGCCAGCAGCCAGGAAGCGGGAGGCGGGATCAATGAGCAGTTCTTC.

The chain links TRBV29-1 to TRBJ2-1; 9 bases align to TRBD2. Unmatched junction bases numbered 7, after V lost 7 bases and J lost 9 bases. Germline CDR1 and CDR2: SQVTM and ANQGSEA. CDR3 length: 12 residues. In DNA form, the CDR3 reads TGCAGCGAAACCGGGACTAGCAGTGAGCAGTTCTTC. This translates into CSETGTSSEQFF.

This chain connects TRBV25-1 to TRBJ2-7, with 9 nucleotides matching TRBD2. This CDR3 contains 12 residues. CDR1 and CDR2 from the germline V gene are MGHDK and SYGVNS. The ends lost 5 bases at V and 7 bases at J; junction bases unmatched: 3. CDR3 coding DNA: TGTGCCAGCAGTAGCGGGAGGACTGAGCAGTACTTC. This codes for CASSSGRTEQYF.

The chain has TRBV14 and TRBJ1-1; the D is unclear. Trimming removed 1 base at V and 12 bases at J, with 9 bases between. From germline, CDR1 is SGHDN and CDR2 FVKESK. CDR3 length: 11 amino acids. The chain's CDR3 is CASSQVQVSFF. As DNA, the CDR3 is TGTGCCAGCAGCCAAGTTCAGGTGTCTTTCTTT.

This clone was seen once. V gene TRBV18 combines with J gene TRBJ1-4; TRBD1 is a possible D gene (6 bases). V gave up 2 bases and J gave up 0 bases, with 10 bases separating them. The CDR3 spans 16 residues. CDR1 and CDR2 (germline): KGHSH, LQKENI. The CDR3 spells CASSPDRQATNEKLFF. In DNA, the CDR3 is TGTGCCAGCTCACCAGATAGACAGGCAACTAATGAAAAACTGTTTTTT.

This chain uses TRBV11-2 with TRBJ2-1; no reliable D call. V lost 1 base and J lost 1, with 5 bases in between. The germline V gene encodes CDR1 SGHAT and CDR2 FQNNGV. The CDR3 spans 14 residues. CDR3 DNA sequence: TGTGCCAGCAGCTTAGGCAGATCCTACAATGAGCAGTTCTTC. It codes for CASSLGRSYNEQFF.

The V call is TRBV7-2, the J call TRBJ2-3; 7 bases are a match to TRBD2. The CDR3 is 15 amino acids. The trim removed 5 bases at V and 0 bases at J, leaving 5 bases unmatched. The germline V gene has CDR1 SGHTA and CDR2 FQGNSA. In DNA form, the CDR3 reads TGTGCCAGCAGCCCCCGGGAGGTCAGCACAGATACGCAGTATTTT. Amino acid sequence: CASSPREVSTDTQYF.

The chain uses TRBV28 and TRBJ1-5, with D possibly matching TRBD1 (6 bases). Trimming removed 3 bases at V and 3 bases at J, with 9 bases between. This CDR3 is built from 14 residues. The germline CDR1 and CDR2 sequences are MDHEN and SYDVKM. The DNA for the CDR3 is TGTGCCAGCAGTTTCGGACAGCTCAATCAGCCCCAGCATTTT. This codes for CASSFGQLNQPQHF.

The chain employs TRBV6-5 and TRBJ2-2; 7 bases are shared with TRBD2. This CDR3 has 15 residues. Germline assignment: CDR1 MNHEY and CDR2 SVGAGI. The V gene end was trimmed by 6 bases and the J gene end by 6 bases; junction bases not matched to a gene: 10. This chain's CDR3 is CASRLGGEAAGELFF. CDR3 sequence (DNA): TGTGCCAGCAGATTGGGAGGGGAGGCCGCCGGGGAGCTGTTTTTT.

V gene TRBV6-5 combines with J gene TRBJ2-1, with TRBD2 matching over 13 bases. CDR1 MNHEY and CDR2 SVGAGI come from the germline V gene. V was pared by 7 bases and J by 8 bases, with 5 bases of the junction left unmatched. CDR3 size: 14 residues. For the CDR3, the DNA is TGTGCCAGCACCGGGACTAGCGGGGACTATGAGCAGTTCTTC. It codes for CASTGTSGDYEQFF.